This T cell receptor beta chain was sequenced for a study of response to subunit inactivated influenza vaccine (dated by TCRdb to between 2017 and 2018). Looking at the study overall: To follow how T cells responded to a trivalent subunit inactivated influenza vaccine, the researchers relied on deep quantitative profiling of the T cell receptor repertoire.

CDR1 and CDR2 (GTSNPN, SVGIG) derive from the germline V gene (reference sequence). Trimming removed 3 bases from V and 7 bases from J, leaving 15 bases between the germline ends. Counted from cysteine to phenylalanine, this CDR3 has 13 amino acids. Solely the CDR3 DNA is kept, with 39 bases framed from the first base. The full study reports these points: The authors suggested that each seasonal influenza vaccination may recruit only a limited number of new T cells.

Libraries were prepared through RT-PCR. TCRdb lists the instrument as Illumina HiSeq 2500. Using fastp trimming at Q25 and MiXCR clonotype assembly, TCRdb reanalyzed the public sequencing data and kept in-frame beta chains. Identical CDR3 proteins give one entry, which carries the most common genes and DNA. In all, the sample holds over 800,000 distinct CDR3 sequences, and over 20% of those were seen once. Of the sample, 9.5% to 13% falls within the top ten clones. This clonotype has a handful of counts. The specificity of this receptor is unknown. Per-nucleotide qualities are absent, and no much larger clonotype sits a single base away.

Sample: PBMCs from blood, taken about 5 days after vaccination. This receptor chain uses TRBV30 and TRBJ2-5; a weak D assignment points to TRBD2 (6 bases agree). The sequence was collected from a man over 45 who received an inactivated influenza vaccine. Donor details come from another sample of the same person, matched by shared clones. The DNA reads as follows: TGTGCCTGGAGGAATAGCGGTAGCGGGACCCAGTACTTC. Its translation is CAWRNSGSGTQYF.